This TCR beta chain was observed in a study of monozygotic twins with inflammatory bowel disease. Study results and caveats: Relative to healthy twins, IBD patients had fewer clonotypes in common with others, a gap that was especially apparent with disease activity.

The germline V gene encodes CDR1 LNHDA and CDR2 SQIVND (reference sequence). The CDR3 is 13 residues long. Points on this clonotype: Its antigen remains unknown.

For each CDR3 protein, TCRdb gives one entry from its re-call of the 5' RACE reads, without DNA. The sample data list some 100,000 distinct CDR3 sequences. The gene calls are TRBV19 and TRBJ1-2. The sequence derives from a human donor with ulcerative colitis or Crohn's disease, or a healthy co-twin of an affected twin (not recorded which). Sequencing was carried out using blood. CDR3 residues: CASSIPGIYGYTF.